These T cell receptor beta chains were read from a single sample in a study of response to subunit inactivated influenza vaccine. One entry per CDR3 protein results from TCRdb running MiXCR on the RT-PCR reads. The table lists about 540,000 distinct CDR3 sequences, under 30% of them singletons. These same records also appear under a second study, on T cells expressing NK-cell markers.

The starting material was CD4+ T cells sorted from PBMCs, obtained roughly 12 days after vaccination. These receptor sequences come from a man aged 50 or older who received an inactivated influenza vaccine. CDR3s leave out the opening cysteine and the closing phenylalanine or tryptophan. The order of the fields is J gene, D gene, V gene, CDR3 protein. A D gene is named only where the DNA matches it firmly.

j_call: TRBJ2-1; d_call: .; v_call: TRBV5-1; cdr3_aa: ASSLEADVYLYNEQF
j_call: TRBJ1-6; d_call: .; v_call: TRBV5-1; cdr3_aa: ASSLLRGAEVSLH
j_call: TRBJ1-1; d_call: TRBD1; v_call: TRBV5-1; cdr3_aa: ASSSGNRGTEAF
j_call: TRBJ2-3; d_call: .; v_call: TRBV6-1; cdr3_aa: ASRPLYTDTQY
j_call: TRBJ2-7; d_call: .; v_call: TRBV20-1; cdr3_aa: SARDLGYEQY
j_call: TRBJ1-4; d_call: .; v_call: TRBV7-6; cdr3_aa: ASSLGLGQTNEKLF
j_call: TRBJ2-5; d_call: TRBD1; v_call: TRBV5-5; cdr3_aa: ASSWTGGGETQY
j_call: TRBJ1-5; d_call: TRBD1; v_call: TRBV6-1; cdr3_aa: ASIQQGSARNQPQH
j_call: TRBJ1-2; d_call: TRBD1; v_call: TRBV3-1; cdr3_aa: ASSRQGTGTNYGYT
j_call: TRBJ1-1; d_call: .; v_call: TRBV27; cdr3_aa: ASRVTGMYTEAF
j_call: TRBJ1-1; d_call: .; v_call: TRBV9; cdr3_aa: ASSAEPTGTEAF
j_call: TRBJ2-2; d_call: TRBD1; v_call: TRBV4-1; cdr3_aa: ASSHHGTGGDELF
j_call: TRBJ2-5; d_call: TRBD1; v_call: TRBV5-1; cdr3_aa: ASRHQQGVQETQY
j_call: TRBJ2-2; d_call: TRBD1; v_call: TRBV5-1; cdr3_aa: ASSVGTAVYTGELF
j_call: TRBJ2-2; d_call: .; v_call: TRBV4-3; cdr3_aa: ASSQAATSTGELF
j_call: TRBJ2-3; d_call: .; v_call: TRBV2; cdr3_aa: ASSKTVGRDTQY